These 16 T cell receptor beta chains were all obtained from the same sample, sequenced in a study of blood T cell repertoires in COVID-19. Using immunoSEQ multiplex PCR, the repertoire was profiled, and TCRdb retains in-frame clones only, with some absent. Found here are fewer than 100,000 clones, around 79% of them singletons; the top ten hold approximately 25%. Sequencing was done on a sample of peripheral blood. These TCRs come from a human donor in a cohort sampled during active COVID-19.

The chain carries TRBV6-5 and TRBJ2-5; D may be TRBD2 (5 bases). V gave up 0 bases and J gave up 2 bases, with 13 bases separating them. CDR3 length: 16 residues. Looked up from germline, CDR1 is MNHEY and CDR2 is SVGAGI. The chain's CDR3 is CASSYSNWGAQETQYF. For the CDR3, the DNA is TGTGCCAGCAGTTACTCGAATTGGGGAGCGCAAGAGACCCAGTACTTC.

V usage is TRBV6-5 and J usage is TRBJ1-1; maybe TRBD1 (6 bases). Trimming took 3 bases from V and 6 from J, leaving 14 bases between them. CDR1 and CDR2 (germline): MNHEY, SVGAGI. The CDR3 loop spans 14 amino acids. The CDR3 loop reads CASSYNREPAEAFF. The CDR3 DNA follows: TGTGCCAGCAGTTATAACAGGGAGCCCGCTGAAGCTTTCTTT.

CDR3 sequence: CASSLTSAETQYF. The CDR3 coding sequence is TGTGCCAGCAGCTTAACTAGCGCGGAGACCCAGTACTTC. This sequence joins TRBV7-2 and TRBJ2-5; TRBD2 matches at 7 bases. The CDR3 runs 13 residues. Trimming took 2 bases from V and 5 from J; bases not matched to a gene: 2. Germline V CDR1 and CDR2: SGHTA, FQGNSA.

The rearrangement links TRBV11-2 to TRBJ2-2, with 8 positions matching TRBD1. The CDR3 contains 14 residues. J was trimmed by 5 bases and V by 4 bases; bases with no gene match: 3. In germline, CDR1 is SGHAT, CDR2 FQNNGV. The chain's CDR3 is CASSSDRATGELFF. Here the CDR3 DNA reads TGTGCCAGCAGCTCGGACAGGGCTACCGGGGAGCTGTTTTTT. Complete variable domain (other parts from reference TRBV11-2 and TRBJ2-2): EAGVAQSPRYKIIEKRQSVAFWCNPISGHATLYWYQQILGQGPKLLIQFQNNGVVDDSQLPKDRFSAERLKGVDSTLKIQPAKLEDSAVYLCASSSDRATGELFFGEGSRLTVL.

The chain has TRBV9 and TRBJ2-5; D call uncertain. Per germline, CDR1 SGDLS and CDR2 YYNGEE. The CDR3 contains 15 residues. V shed 1 base and J shed 5 bases, with 15 bases lying between them. Here the CDR3 reads CASSVSPAVGETQYF. The CDR3 nucleotides read TGTGCCAGCAGCGTAAGCCCCGCCGTCGGGGAGACCCAGTACTTC. The variable domain in full, completed from reference TRBV9 and TRBJ2-5, reads DSGVTQTPKHLITATGQRVTLRCSPRSGDLSVYWYQQSLDQGLQFLIQYYNGEERAKGNILERFSAQQFPDLHSELNLSSLELGDSALYFCASSVSPAVGETQYFGPGTRLLVL.

V is TRBV4-1 and J is TRBJ1-2; the match to TRBD1 covers 10 bases. Germline CDR1 MGHRA, CDR2 YSYEKL. The CDR3 contains 14 residues. After removal of 0 bases from V and 6 bases from J, the junction contained 1 base not matched to a gene. The CDR3 is CASSQEGQGNGYTF. CDR3 sequence (DNA): TGCGCCAGCAGCCAAGAGGGACAGGGGAATGGCTACACCTTC.

This clone was observed at least ten times. The V and J genes are TRBV30 and TRBJ1-2; TRBD1 is a possible D gene (6 bases). The CDR3 length is 14 residues. Germline-derived CDR1 and CDR2 are GTSNPN and SVGIG (reference sequence). Trimming shortened V by 2 bases and J by 3 bases, and 13 bases separated the two germline ends. The CDR3 region is CAWSKTGRHYGYTF. In DNA form, the CDR3 reads TGTGCCTGGAGTAAAACAGGGAGACACTATGGCTACACCTTC.

The V call is TRBV5-1, the J call TRBJ2-7; 8 nucleotides match TRBD1. V was pared by 2 bases and J by 6 bases, with 7 bases of the junction left unmatched. There are 14 residues in the CDR3. Germline CDR1 SGHRS, CDR2 YFSETQ. The CDR3 region is CASSLQDRVGEQYF. The CDR3 DNA reads as TGCGCCAGCAGCTTACAGGACAGGGTTGGCGAGCAGTACTTC.

The chain recombines TRBV6-4 with TRBJ2-3; the D gene is possibly TRBD2 (6 bases). The V end lost 4 bases, the J end lost 4 bases, and 15 bases lay between the germline ends. This CDR3 contains 15 residues. Germline CDR1 and CDR2: MRHNA and SNTAGT. CDR3 residues: CASSVSASDPDTQYF. CDR3 sequence (DNA): TGTGCCAGCAGTGTTTCGGCTAGCGATCCAGATACGCAGTATTTT.

The chain is built from TRBV24-1 and TRBJ2-1; 9 bases map to TRBD2. The CDR3 contains 15 residues. The V segment lost 3 bases and the J segment 3 bases; nucleotides outside the gene matches: 2. CDR1 and CDR2 from the germline V gene are KGHDR and SFDVKD. This chain's CDR3 is CATSDETSGYNEQFF. The CDR3 DNA is TGTGCCACCAGTGATGAGACTAGCGGCTACAATGAGCAGTTCTTC.

This clone was picked up one time. V gene TRBV28 combines with J gene TRBJ2-7; 8 bases line up with TRBD1. The CDR3 totals 16 residues. The V gene's germline CDR1 is MDHEN and CDR2 SYDVKM. After removal of 4 bases from V and 3 bases from J, the junction contained 11 bases not matched to a gene. CDR3 amino acids: CASSSSSQGAVYEQYF. In DNA form, the CDR3 reads TGTGCCAGCAGTTCAAGCAGCCAGGGGGCGGTCTACGAGCAGTACTTC.

This chain uses TRBV29-1 with TRBJ2-2; TRBD1 matches 10 bases. This CDR3 has 13 amino acids. V shed 7 bases and J 7 bases; nucleotides not matched to a gene: 6. CDR1 and CDR2 (germline): SQVTM, ANQGSEA. DNA of the CDR3: TGCAGCGGAGGGACAGGGGTCGGCGGGGAGCTGTTTTTT. This encodes CSGGTGVGGELFF.

V is TRBV5-1 and J is TRBJ1-4; D is perhaps TRBD1 (5 bases). Germline CDR1 SGHRS, CDR2 YFSETQ. The CDR3 has 19 residues. With 2 bases removed from V and 0 bases from J, the gap between germline ends came to 20 bases. The CDR3 bases are TGCGCCAGCAGCTTAGACAGCCTGCCCGGGCCTGCAACTAATGAAAAACTGTTTTTT. Translated: CASSLDSLPGPATNEKLFF.

This clone has just a few counts. This chain joins TRBV7-9 and TRBJ1-1; tentatively, D is TRBD1 (6 bases). The germline V and J ends were trimmed by 11 bases and 5 bases, with 15 bases remaining between them. The CDR3 has 12 amino acids. Looked up from germline, CDR1 is SEHNR and CDR2 is FQNEAQ (reference sequence). The CDR3 nucleotides are TGTGCCGCGGGGGGCGATGGGACTGAAGCTTTCTTT. Its translation: CAAGGDGTEAFF.

The chain couples TRBV6-2 or TRBV6-3 to TRBJ2-3; 8 nucleotides line up with TRBD1. V was clipped by 6 bases and J by 2 bases; unmatched bases: 4. The CDR3 has 14 residues. From germline, CDR1 is MNHEY and CDR2 SVGEGT. As DNA, the CDR3 is TGTGCCAGCAGCAGGACAGGGAACACAGATACGCAGTATTTT. Translated, it gives CASSRTGNTDTQYF.

The table lists this clone with a count of one. The V call is TRBV7-8, the J call TRBJ2-4; 7 bases are shared with TRBD1. This CDR3 has 14 amino acids. J gave up 7 bases and V 6 bases, and 9 bases lay outside the gene matches. Germline values: CDR1 SGHVS, CDR2 FQNEAQ. CDR3 bases: TGTGCCAGCAGTTCAAACAGGGGTCCGAACATTCAGTACTTC. Translating gives CASSSNRGPNIQYF.